This T cell receptor (beta chain) was sequenced during a study of CD8 T cells in Susac syndrome. RNA was extracted with the RNeasy kit, and a quantity of about 0.45 to 1 ug was reverse transcribed using random hexamers. MiXCR, applied by TCRdb to the immunoSEQ multiplex PCR reads, yields one record per CDR3 protein. The sample shows 110,000 or so distinct CDR3 sequences, about 90% of them seen only once. Sequencing targeted TCR beta in blood CD8+ and CD4+ T cells. The germline CDR1 and CDR2 sequences are DFQATT and SNEGSKA (reference sequence). The junction had 8 bases not matched to a gene; V was cut back by 3 bases and J by 7 bases. The CDR3 consists of 13 residues.

The sequencing sample was made of CD4+ T cells from PBMCs. The source of this sequence is a human donor in good health. The chain joins TRBV20-1 to TRBJ2-7; TRBD1 matches at 8 bases. DNA of the CDR3: TGCAGTGCTAGCTACAGGGGGTCTGGTGAGCAGTACTTC. Protein sequence: CSASYRGSGEQYF.